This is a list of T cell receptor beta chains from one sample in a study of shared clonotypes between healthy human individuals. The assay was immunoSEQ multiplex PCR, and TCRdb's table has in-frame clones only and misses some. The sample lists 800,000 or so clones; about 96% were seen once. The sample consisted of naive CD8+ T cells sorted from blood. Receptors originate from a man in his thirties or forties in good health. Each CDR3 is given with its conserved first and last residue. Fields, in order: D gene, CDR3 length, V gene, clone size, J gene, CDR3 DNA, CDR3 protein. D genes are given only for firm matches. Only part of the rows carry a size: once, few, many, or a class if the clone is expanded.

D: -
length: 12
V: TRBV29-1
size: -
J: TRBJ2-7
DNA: TGCAGCGTTGTTGGAAACTCGTACGAGCAGTACTTC
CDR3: CSVVGNSYEQYF

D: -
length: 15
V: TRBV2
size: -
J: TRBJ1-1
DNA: TGTGCCAGCAGGGACCATGGGCGGCGGAACACTGAAGCTTTCTTT
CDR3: CASRDHGRRNTEAFF

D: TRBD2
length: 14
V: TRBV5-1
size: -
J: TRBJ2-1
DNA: TGCGCCAGCACCCCCCAGCGGGATTATGTGGAGCAGTTCTTC
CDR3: CASTPQRDYVEQFF

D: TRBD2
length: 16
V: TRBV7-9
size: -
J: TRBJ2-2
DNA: TGTGCCAGCAGCGTCACTAGCGGGGTATACACCGGGGAGCTGTTTTTT
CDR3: CASSVTSGVYTGELFF

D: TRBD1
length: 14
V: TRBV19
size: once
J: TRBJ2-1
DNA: TGTGCCAGTAGTATACAGGGGGCCTGGAATGAGCAGTTCTTC
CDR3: CASSIQGAWNEQFF

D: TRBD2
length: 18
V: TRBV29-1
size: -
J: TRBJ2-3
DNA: TGCAGCGTTGGTGGTGGACTAGCGGGAGGAACTAGCACAGATACGCAGTATTTT
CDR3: CSVGGGLAGGTSTDTQYF

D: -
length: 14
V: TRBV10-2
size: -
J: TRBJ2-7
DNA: TGCGCCAGCTCCGGGACTGATAGCTCCTACGAGCAGTACTTC
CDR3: CASSGTDSSYEQYF

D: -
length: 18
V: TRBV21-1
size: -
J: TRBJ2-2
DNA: TGTGCCAGCAGCAGCGTAGGCACCGCCCCCGGTGACACCGGGGAGCTGTTTTTT
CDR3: CASSSVGTAPGDTGELFF

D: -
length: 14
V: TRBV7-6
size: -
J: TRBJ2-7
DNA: TGTGCCAGCAGTCACGGGACATTCTCCTACGAGCAGTACTTC
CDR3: CASSHGTFSYEQYF

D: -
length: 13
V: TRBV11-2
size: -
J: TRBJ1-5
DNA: TGTGCCAGCAGCCCAGGGGCCGTCCAGCCCCAGCATTTT
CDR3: CASSPGAVQPQHF

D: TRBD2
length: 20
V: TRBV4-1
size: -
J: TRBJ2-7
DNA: TGCGCCAGCAGCCAAGATCTCAGGACTAGCGGGAGGACTATGGGGAACGAGCAGTACTTC
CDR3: CASSQDLRTSGRTMGNEQYF

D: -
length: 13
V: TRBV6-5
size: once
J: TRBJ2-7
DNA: TGTGCCAGCAGTTACTCCGGGCCAAACGAGCAGTACTTC
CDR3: CASSYSGPNEQYF

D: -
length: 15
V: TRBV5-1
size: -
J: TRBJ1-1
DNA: TGCGCCAGCAGCTTGGCCGTGCGGGGAAGGACTGAAGCTTTCTTT
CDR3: CASSLAVRGRTEAFF

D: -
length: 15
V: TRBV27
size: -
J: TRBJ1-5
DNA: TGTGCCAGCAGTTTATATGGGTATAGCAATCAGCCCCAGCATTTT
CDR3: CASSLYGYSNQPQHF

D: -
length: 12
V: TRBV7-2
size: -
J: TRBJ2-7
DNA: TGTGCCAGCAGCTTCCATTCCTACGAGCAGTACTTC
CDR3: CASSFHSYEQYF

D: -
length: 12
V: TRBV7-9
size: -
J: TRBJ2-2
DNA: TGTGCCAGCAGCTTAGAAAGATATGAGCTGTTTTTT
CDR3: CASSLERYELFF

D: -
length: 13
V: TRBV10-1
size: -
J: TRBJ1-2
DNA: TGCGCCAGCAGTGAGTCAAGGGGAGATGGCTACACCTTC
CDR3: CASSESRGDGYTF

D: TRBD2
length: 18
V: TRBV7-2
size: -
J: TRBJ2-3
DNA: TGTGCCAGCAAGTATAACAGCGGGAGACACACTAGCACAGATACGCAGTATTTT
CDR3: CASKYNSGRHTSTDTQYF

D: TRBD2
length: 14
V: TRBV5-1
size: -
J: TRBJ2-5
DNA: TGCGCCAGCAGCTTGGGGGCGGGAGTGGAGACCCAGTACTTC
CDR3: CASSLGAGVETQYF

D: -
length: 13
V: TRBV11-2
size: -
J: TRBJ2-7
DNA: TGTGCCAGCAGCTCCGGGACACAGTACGAGCAGTACTTC
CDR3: CASSSGTQYEQYF

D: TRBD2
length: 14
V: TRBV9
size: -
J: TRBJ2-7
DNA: TGTGCCAGCAGCGTAGGACCGGGGGGCTACGAGCAGTACTTC
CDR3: CASSVGPGGYEQYF

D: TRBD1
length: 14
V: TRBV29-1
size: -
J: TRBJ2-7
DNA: TGCAGCGTTTCACGGACAGGGATGTCCTACGAGCAGTACTTC
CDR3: CSVSRTGMSYEQYF

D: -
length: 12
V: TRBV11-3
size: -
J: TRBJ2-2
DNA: TGTGCCAGCAGCTTAGGGACCGGGGAGCTGTTTTTT
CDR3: CASSLGTGELFF

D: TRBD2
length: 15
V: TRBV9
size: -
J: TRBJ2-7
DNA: TGTGCCAGCAGCGTATCTAGCGGGGATACCTACGAGCAGTACTTC
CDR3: CASSVSSGDTYEQYF

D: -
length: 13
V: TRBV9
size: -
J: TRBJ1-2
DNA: TGTGCCAGTTCGGGGCACTTGGACTATGGCTACACCTTC
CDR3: CASSGHLDYGYTF

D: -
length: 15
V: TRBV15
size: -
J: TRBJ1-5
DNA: TGTGCCACCAGCAGAGATCTCAGCCGGGCTCAGCCCCAGCATTTT
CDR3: CATSRDLSRAQPQHF

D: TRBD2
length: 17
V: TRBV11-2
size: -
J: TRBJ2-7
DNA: TGTGCCAGCAGCATAAAGGGACTAGCGGGAGTAGTTGACGAGCAGTACTTC
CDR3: CASSIKGLAGVVDEQYF

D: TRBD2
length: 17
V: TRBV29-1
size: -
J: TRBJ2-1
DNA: TGCAGCGTTGAAGATCTTCGGGGCGGGAGCTCCTACAATGAGCAGTTCTTC
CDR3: CSVEDLRGGSSYNEQFF

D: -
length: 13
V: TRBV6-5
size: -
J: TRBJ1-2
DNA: TGTGCCAGCAGTTACTCTGGGGGAGGTGGCTACACCTTC
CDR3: CASSYSGGGGYTF

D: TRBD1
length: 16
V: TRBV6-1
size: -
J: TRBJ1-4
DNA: TGTGCCAGCAGTGGGGAACAGGGGCCAACTAATGAAAAACTGTTTTTT
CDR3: CASSGEQGPTNEKLFF

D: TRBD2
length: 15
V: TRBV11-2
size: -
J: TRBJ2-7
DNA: TGTGCCAGCAGCTTAACTGCGGGAGTCCCCTACGAGCAGTACTTC
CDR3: CASSLTAGVPYEQYF

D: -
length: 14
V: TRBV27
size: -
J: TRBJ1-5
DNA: TGTGCCAGCAGTCCGGCAGGCGTTAATCAGCCCCAGCATTTT
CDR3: CASSPAGVNQPQHF

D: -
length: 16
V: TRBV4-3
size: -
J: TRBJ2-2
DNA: TGCGCCAGCAGCCAACCTAACCGATGGGATGGCGGGGAGCTGTTTTTT
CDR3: CASSQPNRWDGGELFF

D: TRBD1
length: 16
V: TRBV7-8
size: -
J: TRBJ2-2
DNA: TGTGCCAGCAGCCAACCCGGACAGGCTCGCACCGGGGAGCTGTTTTTT
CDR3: CASSQPGQARTGELFF

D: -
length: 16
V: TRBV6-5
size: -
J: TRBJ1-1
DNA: TGTGCCAGCAGTTACTCGGCGGAAGCCATGAACACTGAAGCTTTCTTT
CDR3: CASSYSAEAMNTEAFF

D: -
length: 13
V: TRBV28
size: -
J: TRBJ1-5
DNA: TGTGCCAGCAGAAGCAGGGGAAGTCAGCCCCAGCATTTT
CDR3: CASRSRGSQPQHF

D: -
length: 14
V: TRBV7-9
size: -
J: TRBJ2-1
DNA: TGTGCCAGCAGCTTATCGGGAGTGGTCCATGAGCAGTTCTTC
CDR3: CASSLSGVVHEQFF

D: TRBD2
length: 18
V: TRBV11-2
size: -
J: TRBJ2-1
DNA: TGTGCCAGCAGCCGGACTAGCGGGAGGGCCAGGGCCTACAATGAGCAGTTCTTC
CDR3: CASSRTSGRARAYNEQFF

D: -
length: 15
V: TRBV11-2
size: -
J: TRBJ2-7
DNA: TGTGCCAGCAGCCTGAGTTCCCTACTAGTTTACGAGCAGTACTTC
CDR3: CASSLSSLLVYEQYF

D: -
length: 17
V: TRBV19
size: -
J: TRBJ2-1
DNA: TGTGCCAGTAGTACCACCTCGGGACTCGGGATCTACAATGAGCAGTTCTTC
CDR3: CASSTTSGLGIYNEQFF